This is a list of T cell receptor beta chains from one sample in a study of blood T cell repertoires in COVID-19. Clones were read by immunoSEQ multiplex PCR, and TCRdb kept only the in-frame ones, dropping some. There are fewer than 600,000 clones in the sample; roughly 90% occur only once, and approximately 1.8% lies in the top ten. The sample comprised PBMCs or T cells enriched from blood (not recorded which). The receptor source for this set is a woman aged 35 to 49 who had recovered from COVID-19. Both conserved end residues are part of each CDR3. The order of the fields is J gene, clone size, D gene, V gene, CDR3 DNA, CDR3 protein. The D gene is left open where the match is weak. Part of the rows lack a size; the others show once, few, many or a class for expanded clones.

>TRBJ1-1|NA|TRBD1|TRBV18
TGTGCCAGCTCACCAAGGGGGGGACAGGGGGCCTCTGAAGCTTTCTTT
CASSPRGGQGASEAFF
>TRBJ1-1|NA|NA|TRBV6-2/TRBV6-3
TGTGCCAGCAGTTACTCACAGAGGGGGACTGAAGCTTTCTTT
CASSYSQRGTEAFF
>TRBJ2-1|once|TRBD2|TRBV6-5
TGTGCCAGCAGTACGCTAGCGGGAGTCTATGAGCAGTTCTTC
CASSTLAGVYEQFF
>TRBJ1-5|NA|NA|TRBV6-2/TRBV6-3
TGTGCCAGCAGTTACGGTGGGGGCGGGCAGCCCCAGCATTTT
CASSYGGGGQPQHF
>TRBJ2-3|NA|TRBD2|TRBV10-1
TGCGCCAGCAGTGAGACTAGCGGGTTTAGGGATACGCAGTATTTT
CASSETSGFRDTQYF
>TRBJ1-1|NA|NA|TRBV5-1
TGCGCCAGCAGCTTGGCGCAGGCGAACACTGAAGCTTTCTTT
CASSLAQANTEAFF
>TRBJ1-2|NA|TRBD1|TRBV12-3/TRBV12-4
TGTGCCAGCAGCACCGGGACAGTATATGGCTACACCTTC
CASSTGTVYGYTF
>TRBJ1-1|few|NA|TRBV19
TGTGCCAGTGCCCTTAAAGGGGCAGGGAACACTGAAGCTTTCTTT
CASALKGAGNTEAFF
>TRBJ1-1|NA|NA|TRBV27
TGTGCCAGCAGTGTAAGAGGGTCTGCTGAAGCTTTCTTT
CASSVRGSAEAFF
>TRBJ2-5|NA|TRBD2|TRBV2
TGTGCCAGCACTCCGGGACTAGCGGGAGAAGAGACCCAGTACTTC
CASTPGLAGEETQYF
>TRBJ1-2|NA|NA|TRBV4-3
TGCGCCAGCAGCCTTACAGGTAAAGATGCGGATGGCTACACCTTC
CASSLTGKDADGYTF
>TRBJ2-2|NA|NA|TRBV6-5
TGTGCCGGCGGTAGACAGAAGGACACCGGGGAGCTGTTTTTT
CAGGRQKDTGELFF
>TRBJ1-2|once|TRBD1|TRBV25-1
TGTGCCAGCACCGGGACAGACGAAAACTATGGCTACACCTTC
CASTGTDENYGYTF
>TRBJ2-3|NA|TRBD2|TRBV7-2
TGTGCCAGCAGCTTTAGACTAGCGGGAACAGATACGCAGTATTTT
CASSFRLAGTDTQYF
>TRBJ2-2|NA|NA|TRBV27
TGTGCCAGCAGCCAGATACGGACTCAAGGTACCGGGGAGCTGTTTTTT
CASSQIRTQGTGELFF
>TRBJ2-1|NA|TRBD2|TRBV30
TGTGCCTGGAGTGTACAGACTAGTGGGGTTAACCGGGGGGCCTACAATGAGCAGTTCTTC
CAWSVQTSGVNRGAYNEQFF
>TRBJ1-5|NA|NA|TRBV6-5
TGTGCCAGCAATGCGGAGGGGCACAGCAATCAGCCCCAGCATTTT
CASNAEGHSNQPQHF
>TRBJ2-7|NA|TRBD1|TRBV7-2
TGTGCCAGCAGCCCCCCTCCGGGACAGGGGTTCTACGAGCAGTACTTC
CASSPPPGQGFYEQYF
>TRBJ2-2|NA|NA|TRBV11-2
TGTGCCAGCAGCCGAAATCCGGGGACCGGGGAGCTGTTTTTT
CASSRNPGTGELFF
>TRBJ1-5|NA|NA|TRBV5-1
TGCGCCAGCAGCTTGGGGTCTACGGGTGATCAGCCCCAGCATTTT
CASSLGSTGDQPQHF
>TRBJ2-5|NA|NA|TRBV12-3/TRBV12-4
TGTGCCAGCAGCCAGACAGACCAAGAGACCCAGTACTTC
CASSQTDQETQYF
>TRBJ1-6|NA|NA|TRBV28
TGTGCCAGCAGTATCCAACAGGGCCTTGGCTCAGGATCACCCCTCCACTTT
CASSIQQGLGSGSPLHF
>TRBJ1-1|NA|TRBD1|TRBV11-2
TGTGCCAGCAGCTCTACAGGGGACACTGAAGCTTTCTTT
CASSSTGDTEAFF
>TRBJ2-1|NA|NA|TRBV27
TGTGCCAGCAGTTTTTCCGGGGGAAGGGGTAATGAGCAGTTCTTC
CASSFSGGRGNEQFF
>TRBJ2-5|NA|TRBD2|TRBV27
TGTGCCAGCAGTCCCACCCCCGGGGGGGTGCAGACCCAGTACTTC
CASSPTPGGVQTQYF
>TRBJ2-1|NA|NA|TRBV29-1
TGCAGCGTGGCCCAGCGGAGGGCCTTAAATGAGCAGTTCTTC
CSVAQRRALNEQFF
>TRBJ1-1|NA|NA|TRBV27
TGTGCCAGCAGCGTCAACGGAAAGGGGGGGGGTGTTGAAGCTTTCTTT
CASSVNGKGGGVEAFF
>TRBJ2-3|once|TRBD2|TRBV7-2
TGTGCCAGCAGCGTCAACGGGAGGGCCCAAGATACGCAGTATTTT
CASSVNGRAQDTQYF
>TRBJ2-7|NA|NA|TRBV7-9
TGTGCCAGCAGCCCGAGCATGGGAGAGGGAGTACACGAGCAGTACTTC
CASSPSMGEGVHEQYF
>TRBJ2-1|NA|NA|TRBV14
TGTGCCAGCAGCCAGGTTTTCGGGAATGAGCAGTTCTTC
CASSQVFGNEQFF
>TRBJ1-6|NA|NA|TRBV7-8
TGTGCCAGCAGCTTAGATCGGGCAGGGCGCAATTCACCCCTCCACTTT
CASSLDRAGRNSPLHF
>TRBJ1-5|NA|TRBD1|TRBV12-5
TGTGCTAGTGCAGGGACAGGCTATAATAGCAATCAGCCCCAGCATTTT
CASAGTGYNSNQPQHF
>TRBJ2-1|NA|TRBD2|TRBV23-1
TGCGCCAGCAGTCAATCGGGGACTAGCGGGAGGGCCGGAGAGACCTACAATGAGCAGTTCTTC
CASSQSGTSGRAGETYNEQFF
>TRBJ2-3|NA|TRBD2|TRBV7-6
TGTGCCAGCAGCGGGACTAGCCCCCCAGATACGCAGTATTTT
CASSGTSPPDTQYF
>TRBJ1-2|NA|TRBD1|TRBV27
TGTGCCAGCAGTTTACATGGACAGGCTCCCCCCGCTGACTATGGCTACACCTTC
CASSLHGQAPPADYGYTF
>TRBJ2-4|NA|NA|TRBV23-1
TGCGCCAGCCCCCCCTATGAGTCGTGGAACATTCAGTACTTC
CASPPYESWNIQYF
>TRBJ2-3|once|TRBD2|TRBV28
TGTGCCAGCAGCCTCCCAGGGACTAGCGGGAGTCCGGGCACAGATACGCAGTATTTT
CASSLPGTSGSPGTDTQYF
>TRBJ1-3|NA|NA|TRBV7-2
TGTGCCAGCAGCTTAGCGAGCGGGTTCTCTGGAAACACCATATATTTT
CASSLASGFSGNTIYF
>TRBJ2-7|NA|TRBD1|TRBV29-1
TGCAGCGTGGATACCGGGACAGGGGCCTACGAGCAGTACTTC
CSVDTGTGAYEQYF
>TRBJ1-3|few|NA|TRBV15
TGTGCCACCAGCAGCACTCAGGGGAATGGAAACACCATATATTTT
CATSSTQGNGNTIYF
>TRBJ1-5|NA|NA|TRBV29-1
TGCAGCGTTGTTTGGGGGCCCTATCAGCCCCAGCATTTT
CSVVWGPYQPQHF
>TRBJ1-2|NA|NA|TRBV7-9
TGTGCCAGCAGCCCCTTTCAACGGGGTGGCTACACCTTC
CASSPFQRGGYTF
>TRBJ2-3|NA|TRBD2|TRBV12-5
TGTGCTAGTGCCCTTCGGGTAGCGGGAGGGATAGCAGATACGCAGTATTTT
CASALRVAGGIADTQYF
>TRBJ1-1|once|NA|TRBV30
TGTGCCTGGAGTGCAGTACAGGCGATGAACACTGAAGCTTTCTTT
CAWSAVQAMNTEAFF
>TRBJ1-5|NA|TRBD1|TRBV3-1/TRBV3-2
TGTGCCAGCAGCCGACAGGGGGAAGGTCAGCCCCAGCATTTT
CASSRQGEGQPQHF
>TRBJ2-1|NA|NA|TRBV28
TGTGCCAGCAAACAAGGGGCGAACTCCTACAATGAGCAGTTCTTC
CASKQGANSYNEQFF
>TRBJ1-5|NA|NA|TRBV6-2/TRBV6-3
TGTGCCAGCAGTTACTCGGTCTCTGGGCTGCCCCAGCATTTT
CASSYSVSGLPQHF
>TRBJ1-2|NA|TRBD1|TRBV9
TGTGCCAGCAGCGTAAATCTCCAAGGGGGCGGGAGGTATGGCTACACCTTC
CASSVNLQGGGRYGYTF
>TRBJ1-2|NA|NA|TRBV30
TGTGCCTGGAGTTTGGCCTCTTCCCAATTTAACTATGGCTACACCTTC
CAWSLASSQFNYGYTF
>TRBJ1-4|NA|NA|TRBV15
TGTGCCACCAGCAGCGGTAGCTTGGATGAAAAACTGTTTTTT
CATSSGSLDEKLFF
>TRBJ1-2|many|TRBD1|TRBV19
TGTGCCAGTAGTATCGCAGGGGGCGCGGGACTAGCCTATGGCTACACCTTC
CASSIAGGAGLAYGYTF
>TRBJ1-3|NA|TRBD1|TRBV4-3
TGCGCCAGCAGCCAAGATACAGGGGGCGGAGGAAACACCATATATTTT
CASSQDTGGGGNTIYF